This T cell receptor beta chain was documented in a study of glioma-infiltrating T cells after dendritic cell vaccination. Study information: Samples are from glioblastoma patients in Phase I and II dendritic cell vaccine trials.

CDR3 size: 15 residues. Germline V gene lookup returns CDR1 LNHDA and CDR2 SQIVND (reference sequence). V shed 4 bases and J 11 bases; nucleotides not matched to a gene: 11. TCRdb's copy holds only in-frame clones and misses some; the assay was immunoSEQ multiplex PCR. The table shows 100,000 to 120,000 clones, with almost 90% occurring only once. Time point denoted: after dendritic cell vaccination, including at tumor progression/relapse. Isocitrate dehydrogenase mutation was absent in all glioblastoma patients. This sequence was found in a human donor with glioblastoma. The rearrangement uses TRBV19 and TRBJ1-4, with 9 positions matching TRBD1. The sample was blood, taken after dendritic cell vaccination. The CDR3 sequence is CASSTGVPGQGKLFF. The CDR3, as DNA: TGTGCCAGTAGTACCGGAGTCCCGGGACAGGGCAAACTGTTTTTT. Full variable domain (outside the CDR3, taken from reference TRBV19 and TRBJ1-4): DGGITQSPKYLFRKEGQNVTLSCEQNLNHDAMYWYRQDPGQGLRLIYYSQIVNDFQKGDIAEGYSVSREKKESFPLTVTSAQKNPTAFYLCASSTGVPGQGKLFFGSGTQLSVL.